This TCR beta chain was sequenced in a study of T cells in Graves' hyperthyroidism and ophthalmopathy. There were TCR beta CDR3 regions amplified from RNA transcripts. The TCR CDR3 was amplified in a first-round RT-PCR using the HTBI primer set. TCRdb processed the multiplex PCR reads anew with MiXCR; each CDR3 protein has one entry. The repertoire holds about 340,000 distinct CDR3 sequences, about 20% seen once, with 45% to 50% in the top ten. Exclusion of a patient resulted from uncontrolled infection, other autoimmune disease, pregnancy or lactation. Thyroid ultrasound, orbital computed tomography, clinical symptoms, and serum thyroxine and TRAb underpinned diagnoses. Trimming removed 1 base from V and 1 base from J, with 14 bases in between. Germline-derived CDR1 and CDR2 are MGHRA and YSYEKL. CDR3 length equals 17 residues.

The chain links TRBV4-1 to TRBJ2-4; perhaps TRBD2 as D (5 bases). The origin of this receptor is a woman aged 50 to 60 with Graves' hyperthyroidism. Sequencing was carried out using blood. The CDR3 DNA reads as TGCGCCAGCAGCCAAGGGTGGGCCCGAGGGGCCAAAAACATTCAGTACTTC. Encoded protein: CASSQGWARGAKNIQYF.